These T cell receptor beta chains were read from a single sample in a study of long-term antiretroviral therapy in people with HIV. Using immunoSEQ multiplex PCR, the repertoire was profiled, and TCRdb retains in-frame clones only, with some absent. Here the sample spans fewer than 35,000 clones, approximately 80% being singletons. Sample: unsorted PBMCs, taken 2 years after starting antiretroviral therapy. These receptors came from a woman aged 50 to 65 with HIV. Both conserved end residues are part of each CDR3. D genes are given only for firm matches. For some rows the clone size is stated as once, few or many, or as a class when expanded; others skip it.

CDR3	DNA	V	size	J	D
CASSESKILYNEQFF	TGCGCCAGCAGTGAGTCTAAGATCCTCTACAATGAGCAGTTCTTC	TRBV10-1	NA	TRBJ2-1	NA
CASSEMVGRHRLFF	TGTGCCAGCAGTGAAATGGTAGGGCGCCATAGGCTGTTTTTT	TRBV6-1	NA	TRBJ2-2	NA
CASSFGGSNQPQHF	TGTGCCAGCAGTTTTGGGGGTAGCAATCAGCCCCAGCATTTT	TRBV6-6	NA	TRBJ1-5	NA
CASSVVVGPYNEQFF	TGTGCCAGCAGCGTAGTGGTAGGACCCTACAATGAGCAGTTCTTC	TRBV9	NA	TRBJ2-1	NA
CASSYGTGEGQPQHF	TGTGCCAGCAGCTACGGGACAGGGGAAGGTCAGCCCCAGCATTTT	TRBV7-6	few	TRBJ1-5	TRBD1
CASSLGSGGARDTQYF	TGCGCCAGCAGCTTGGGAAGCGGGGGGGCTCGCGATACGCAGTATTTT	TRBV5-1	NA	TRBJ2-3	TRBD2
CASSIIAGPYNEQFF	TGTGCCAGTAGTATTATAGCGGGGCCCTACAATGAGCAGTTCTTC	TRBV19	NA	TRBJ2-1	TRBD2
CASRPLVLHEQFF	TGTGCCAGCAGACCCCTTGTCCTCCATGAGCAGTTCTTC	TRBV28	NA	TRBJ2-1	NA
CASSLWGTNYGYTF	TGTGCCAGCAGCTTATGGGGAACTAACTATGGCTACACCTTC	TRBV7-2	NA	TRBJ1-2	NA
CASQTGRGANVLTF	TGTGCCAGCCAAACAGGGCGAGGGGCCAACGTCCTGACTTTC	TRBV18	NA	TRBJ2-6	NA
CASSLQTGEDTQYF	TGTGCCAGCAGCTTACAGACAGGGGAGGATACGCAGTATTTT	TRBV11-2	NA	TRBJ2-3	TRBD1
CASSFGGNTIYF	TGTGCCAGCAGCTTTGGTGGAAACACCATATATTTT	TRBV5-8	NA	TRBJ1-3	NA
CSVEGTRGGELFF	TGCAGCGTTGAAGGTACCCGGGGCGGGGAGCTGTTTTTT	TRBV29-1	NA	TRBJ2-2	NA
CASSFGVGTSPYEQYF	TGCGCCAGCAGCTTCGGGGTCGGGACTAGCCCCTACGAGCAGTACTTC	TRBV4-1	NA	TRBJ2-7	TRBD2
CASSSLAGGQETQYF	TGTGCCAGCAGCTCCCTAGCGGGGGGACAAGAGACCCAGTACTTC	TRBV5-4	NA	TRBJ2-5	TRBD2
CASSLRPGRVEQAFF	TGTGCCAGCAGCTTACGACCGGGACGGGTAGAACAAGCTTTCTTT	TRBV7-2	NA	TRBJ1-1	NA
CASSSGAGGTDTQYF	TGTGCCAGCAGTTCGGGGGCGGGGGGCACAGATACGCAGTATTTT	TRBV6-5	NA	TRBJ2-3	NA
CASSPQGANVLTF	TGTGCCAGCTCACCACAGGGGGCCAACGTCCTGACTTTC	TRBV18	NA	TRBJ2-6	NA
CAWSTSYTTGEGYTF	TGTGCCTGGTCGACCTCCTACACGACGGGGGAGGGCTACACCTTC	TRBV30	NA	TRBJ1-2	NA
CASSTPGTGYNEQFF	TGTGCCAGCAGTACTCCCGGGACAGGGTACAATGAGCAGTTCTTC	TRBV27	NA	TRBJ2-1	TRBD1
CASRLAGSQETQYF	TGTGCCAGCCGACTAGCGGGTTCCCAAGAGACCCAGTACTTC	TRBV5-4	NA	TRBJ2-5	TRBD2
CASSGRRTDTQYF	TGTGCCAGTAGTGGCAGACGCACAGATACGCAGTATTTT	TRBV19	NA	TRBJ2-3	NA
CASSPPTEPKNTIYF	TGTGCCAGCTCACCTCCGACGGAACCCAAAAACACCATATATTTT	TRBV18	NA	TRBJ1-3	NA
CASSFPGSGASTDTQYF	TGTGCCAGCAGCTTCCCCGGTAGCGGGGCTAGCACAGATACGCAGTATTTT	TRBV7-9	NA	TRBJ2-3	TRBD2
CASSGQTNQPQHF	TGTGCCAGCAGTGGACAGACAAATCAGCCCCAGCATTTT	TRBV6-5	NA	TRBJ1-5	NA
CASSLGKATNEKLFF	TGTGCCAGCAGCCTAGGGAAGGCAACTAATGAAAAACTGTTTTTT	TRBV6-5	NA	TRBJ1-4	NA
CSVFPRALNSPLHF	TGCAGCGTCTTCCCCAGGGCCCTAAATTCACCCCTCCACTTT	TRBV29-1	NA	TRBJ1-6	NA
CASSQSLGGRRAEAFF	TGTGCCAGCAGCCAATCTCTGGGGGGGAGGAGGGCTGAAGCTTTCTTT	TRBV14	NA	TRBJ1-1	NA
CASRGKEGGNQPQHF	TGTGCCAGTAGGGGGAAGGAGGGGGGCAATCAGCCCCAGCATTTT	TRBV19	NA	TRBJ1-5	NA
CASSLSKGAWTDTQYF	TGCGCCAGCAGCTTGTCAAAGGGGGCCTGGACAGATACGCAGTATTTT	TRBV5-1	NA	TRBJ2-3	TRBD1
CASSFKEQETQYF	TGTGCCAGCAGCTTCAAGGAGCAAGAGACCCAGTACTTC	TRBV7-8	once	TRBJ2-5	NA
CSALRVAQYF	TGCAGTGCCCTCCGGGTGGCCCAGTACTTC	TRBV20-1	NA	TRBJ2-5	NA
CASSFRDRGLNEQFF	TGTGCCAGCAGTTTCCGGGACAGGGGGCTCAATGAGCAGTTCTTC	TRBV6-5	once	TRBJ2-1	TRBD1
CASSLAGAGGEAFF	TGTGCCAGCAGCTTAGCGGGGGCAGGCGGTGAAGCTTTCTTT	TRBV7-6	NA	TRBJ1-1	NA
CAISESSQETQYF	TGTGCCATCAGTGAGTCGTCACAAGAGACCCAGTACTTC	TRBV10-3	NA	TRBJ2-5	NA
CASSFTKGSNTEAFF	TGTGCCAGCAGCTTTACAAAGGGATCGAACACTGAAGCTTTCTTT	TRBV7-9	few	TRBJ1-1	NA
CASSSQGHGGEKLFF	TGTGCCAGCAGCTCGCAGGGTCATGGGGGTGAAAAACTGTTTTTT	TRBV7-8	NA	TRBJ1-4	NA
CASIARWGSYNEQFF	TGTGCCAGCATAGCCCGGTGGGGGTCCTACAATGAGCAGTTCTTC	TRBV2	few	TRBJ2-1	NA
CASSLRAGSTNTEAFF	NA	TRBV7-8	NA	TRBJ1-1	NA
CASQWHEDTGELFF	TGCGCCAGCCAGTGGCATGAGGACACCGGGGAGCTGTTTTTT	TRBV4-1	few	TRBJ2-2	NA